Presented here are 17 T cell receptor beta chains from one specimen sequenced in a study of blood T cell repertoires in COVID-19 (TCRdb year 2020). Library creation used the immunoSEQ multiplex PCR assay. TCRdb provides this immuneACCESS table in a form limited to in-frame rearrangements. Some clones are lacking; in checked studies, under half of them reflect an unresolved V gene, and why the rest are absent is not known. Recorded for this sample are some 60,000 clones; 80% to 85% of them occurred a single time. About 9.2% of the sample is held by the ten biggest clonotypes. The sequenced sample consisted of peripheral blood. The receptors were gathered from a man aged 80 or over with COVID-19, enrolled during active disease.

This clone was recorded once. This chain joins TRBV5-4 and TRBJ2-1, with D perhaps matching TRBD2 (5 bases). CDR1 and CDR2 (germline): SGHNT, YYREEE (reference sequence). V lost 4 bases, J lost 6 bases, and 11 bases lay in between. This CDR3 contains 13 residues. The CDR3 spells CASSGGLANEQFF. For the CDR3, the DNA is TGTGCCAGCAGCGGCGGACTCGCCAATGAGCAGTTCTTC.

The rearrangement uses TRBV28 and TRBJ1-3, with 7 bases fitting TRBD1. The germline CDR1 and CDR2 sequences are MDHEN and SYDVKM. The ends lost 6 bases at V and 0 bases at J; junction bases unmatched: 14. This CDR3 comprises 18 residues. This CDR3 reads CASREPGGGSYSGNTIYF. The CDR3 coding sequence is TGTGCCAGCAGGGAACCAGGGGGTGGGTCTTACTCTGGAAACACCATATATTTT. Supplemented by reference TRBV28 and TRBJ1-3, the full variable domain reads DVKVTQSSRYLVKRTGEKVFLECVQDMDHENMFWYRQDPGLGLRLIYFSYDVKMKEKGDIPEGYSVSREKKERFSLILESASTNQTSMYLCASREPGGGSYSGNTIYFGEGSWLTVV.

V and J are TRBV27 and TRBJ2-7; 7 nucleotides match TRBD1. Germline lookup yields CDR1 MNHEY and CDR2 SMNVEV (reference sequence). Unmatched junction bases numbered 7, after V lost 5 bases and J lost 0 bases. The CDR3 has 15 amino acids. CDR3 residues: CASSSDRQGSYEQYV. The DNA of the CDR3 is TGTGCCAGCAGTAGTGACCGACAGGGCTCCTACGAGCAGTACGTC.

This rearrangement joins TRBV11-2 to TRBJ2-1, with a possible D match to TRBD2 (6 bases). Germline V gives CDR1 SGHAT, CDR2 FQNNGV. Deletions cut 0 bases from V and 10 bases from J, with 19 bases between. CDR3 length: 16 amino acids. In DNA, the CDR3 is TGTGCCAGCAGCTTAGATGGGGGACTCGGGTCCGCCGAGCAGTTCTTC. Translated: CASSLDGGLGSAEQFF.

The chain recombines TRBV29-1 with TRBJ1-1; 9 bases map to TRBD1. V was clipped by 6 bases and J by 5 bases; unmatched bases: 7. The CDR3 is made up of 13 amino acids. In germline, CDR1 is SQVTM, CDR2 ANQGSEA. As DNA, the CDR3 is TGCAGCGTCACACGGACAGGGGAAACTGAAGCTTTCTTT. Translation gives CSVTRTGETEAFF.

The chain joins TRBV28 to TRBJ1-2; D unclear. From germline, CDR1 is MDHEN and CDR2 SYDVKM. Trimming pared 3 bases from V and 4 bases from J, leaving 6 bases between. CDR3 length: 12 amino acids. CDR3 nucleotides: TGTGCCAGCAGTTTTCAGTCCTATGGCTACACCTTC. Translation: CASSFQSYGYTF.

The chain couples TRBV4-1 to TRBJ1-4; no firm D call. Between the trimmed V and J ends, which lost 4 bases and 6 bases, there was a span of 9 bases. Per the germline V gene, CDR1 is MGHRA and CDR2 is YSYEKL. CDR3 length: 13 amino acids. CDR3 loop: CASSRWRYEKLFF. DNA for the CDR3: TGCGCCAGCAGCCGTTGGAGGTATGAAAAACTGTTTTTT.

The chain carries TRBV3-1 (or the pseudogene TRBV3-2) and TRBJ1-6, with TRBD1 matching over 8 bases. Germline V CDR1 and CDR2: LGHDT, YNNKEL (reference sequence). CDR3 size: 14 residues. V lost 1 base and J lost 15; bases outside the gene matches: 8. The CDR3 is CASSQGQGQGFLHF. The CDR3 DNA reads TGTGCCAGCAGCCAAGGACAGGGGCAAGGGTTCCTCCACTTT.

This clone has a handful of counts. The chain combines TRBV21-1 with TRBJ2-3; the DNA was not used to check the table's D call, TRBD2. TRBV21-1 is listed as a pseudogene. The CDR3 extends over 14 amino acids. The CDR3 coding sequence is TGTGCCAGCAGCTGTGGACTAGCATCAGATACGCAGTATTTT. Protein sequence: CASSCGLASDTQYF.

CDR3 nucleotides: TGTGCCAGCACCGAGGGCAATGAGCAGTTCTTC. Amino acid sequence: CASTEGNEQFF. This chain joins TRBV2 and TRBJ2-1, with D perhaps TRBD2 (5 bases). The CDR3 runs 11 residues. The germline V gene has CDR1 SNHLY and CDR2 FYNNEI. V was clipped by 7 bases and J by 6 bases, with 7 bases between them.

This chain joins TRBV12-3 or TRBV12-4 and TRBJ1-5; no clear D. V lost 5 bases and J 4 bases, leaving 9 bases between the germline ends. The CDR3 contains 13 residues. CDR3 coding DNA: TGTGCCAGCAGTACCCGGGATAATCAGCCCCAGCATTTT. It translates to CASSTRDNQPQHF.

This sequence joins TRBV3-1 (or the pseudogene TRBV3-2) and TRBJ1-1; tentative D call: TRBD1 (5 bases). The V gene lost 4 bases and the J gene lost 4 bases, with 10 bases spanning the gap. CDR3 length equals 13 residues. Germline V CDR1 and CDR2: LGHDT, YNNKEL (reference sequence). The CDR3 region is CASSPGGGTEAFF. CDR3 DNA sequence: TGTGCCAGCAGCCCTGGGGGGGGCACTGAAGCTTTCTTT.

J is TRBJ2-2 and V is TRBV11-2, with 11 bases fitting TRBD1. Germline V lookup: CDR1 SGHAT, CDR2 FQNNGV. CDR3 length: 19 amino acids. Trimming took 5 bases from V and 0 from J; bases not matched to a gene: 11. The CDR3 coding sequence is TGTGCCAGCAGCCCTAGAGGCGGACAGGGGGCATCGAACACCGGGGAGCTGTTTTTT. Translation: CASSPRGGQGASNTGELFF.

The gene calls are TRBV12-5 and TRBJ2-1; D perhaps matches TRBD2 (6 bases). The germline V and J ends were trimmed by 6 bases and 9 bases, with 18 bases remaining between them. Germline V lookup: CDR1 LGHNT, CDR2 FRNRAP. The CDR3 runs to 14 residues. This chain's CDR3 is CASGPGRGGSEQFF. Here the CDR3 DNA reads TGTGCTAGTGGGCCCGGACGGGGAGGCAGTGAGCAGTTCTTC.

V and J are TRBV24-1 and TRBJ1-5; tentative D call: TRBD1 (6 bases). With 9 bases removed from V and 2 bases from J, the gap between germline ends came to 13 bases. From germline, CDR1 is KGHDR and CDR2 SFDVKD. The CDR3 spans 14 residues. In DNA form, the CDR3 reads TGTGCCACCTCCCAGGGGAGCGGCAATCAGCCCCAGCATTTT. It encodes CATSQGSGNQPQHF.

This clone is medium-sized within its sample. CDR3 DNA sequence: TGCGCCAGCAGCTTTGACAGCCATAATCAGCCCCAGCATTTT. As protein: CASSFDSHNQPQHF. The rearrangement uses TRBV5-1 and TRBJ1-5; the D gene is possibly TRBD1 (5 bases). This CDR3 spans 14 amino acids. The germline CDR1 and CDR2 sequences are SGHRS and YFSETQ. Deletions cut 2 bases from V and 4 bases from J, with 10 bases between.

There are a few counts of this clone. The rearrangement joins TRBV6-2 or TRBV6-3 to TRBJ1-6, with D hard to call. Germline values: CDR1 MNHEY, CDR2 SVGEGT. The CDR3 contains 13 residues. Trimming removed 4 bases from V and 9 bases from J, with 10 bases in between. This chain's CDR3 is CASSSSLGSPLHF. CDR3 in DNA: TGTGCCAGCAGTTCCTCCCTCGGTTCACCCCTCCACTTT.